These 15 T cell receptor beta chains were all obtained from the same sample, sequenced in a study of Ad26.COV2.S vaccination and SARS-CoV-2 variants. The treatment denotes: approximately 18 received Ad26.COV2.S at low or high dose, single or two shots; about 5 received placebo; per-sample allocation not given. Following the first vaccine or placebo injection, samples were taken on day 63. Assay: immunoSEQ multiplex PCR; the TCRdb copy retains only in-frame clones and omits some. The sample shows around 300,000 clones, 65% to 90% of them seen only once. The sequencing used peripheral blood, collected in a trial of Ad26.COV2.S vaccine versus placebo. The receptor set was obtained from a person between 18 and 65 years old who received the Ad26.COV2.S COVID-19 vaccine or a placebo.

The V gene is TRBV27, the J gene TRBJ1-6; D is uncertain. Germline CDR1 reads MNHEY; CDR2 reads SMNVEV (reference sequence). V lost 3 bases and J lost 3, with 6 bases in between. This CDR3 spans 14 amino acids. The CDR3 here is CASSLVYYNSPLHF. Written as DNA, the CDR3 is TGTGCCAGCAGTTTGGTCTACTATAATTCACCCCTCCACTTT.

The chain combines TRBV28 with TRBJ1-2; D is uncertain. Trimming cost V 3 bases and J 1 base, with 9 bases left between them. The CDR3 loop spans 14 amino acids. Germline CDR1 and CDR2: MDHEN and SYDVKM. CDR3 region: CASSLDAINYGYTF. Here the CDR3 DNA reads TGTGCCAGCAGTTTGGACGCGATTAACTATGGCTACACCTTC.

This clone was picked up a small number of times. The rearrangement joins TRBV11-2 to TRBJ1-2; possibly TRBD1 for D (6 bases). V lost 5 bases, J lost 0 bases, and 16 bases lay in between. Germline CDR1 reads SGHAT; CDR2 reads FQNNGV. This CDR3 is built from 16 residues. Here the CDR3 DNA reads TGTGCCAGCAGCAGTCAGGGACAAGGAGCTAACTATGGCTACACCTTC. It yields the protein CASSSQGQGANYGYTF.

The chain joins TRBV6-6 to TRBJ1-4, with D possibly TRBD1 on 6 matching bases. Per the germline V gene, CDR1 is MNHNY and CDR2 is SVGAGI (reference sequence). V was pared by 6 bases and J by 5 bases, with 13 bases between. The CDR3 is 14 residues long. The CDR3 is CASRNSGQNEKLFF. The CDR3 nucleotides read TGTGCCAGCAGAAACTCTGGACAGAATGAAAAACTGTTTTTT.

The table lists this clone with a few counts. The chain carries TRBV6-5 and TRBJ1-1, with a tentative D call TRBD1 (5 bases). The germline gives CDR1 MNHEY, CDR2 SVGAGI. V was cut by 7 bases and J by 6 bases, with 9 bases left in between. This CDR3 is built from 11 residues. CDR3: CASTRGSEAFF. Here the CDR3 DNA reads TGTGCCAGCACACGGGGGTCTGAAGCTTTCTTT.

CDR3 sequence (DNA): TGTGCCAGCAGCTTATGGGTGGGGGGCTCTGGAAACACCATATATTTT. It codes for CASSLWVGGSGNTIYF. The chain has TRBV7-9 and TRBJ1-3; D is perhaps TRBD1 (5 bases). Germline CDR1 is SEHNR and CDR2 is FQNEAQ (reference sequence). V was trimmed by 2 bases and J by 0 bases, leaving 11 bases between them. CDR3 length: 16 amino acids. The full variable domain, rest sourced from reference TRBV7-9 and TRBJ1-3, is DTGVSQNPRHKITKRGQNVTFRCDPISEHNRLYWYRQTLGQGPEFLTYFQNEAQLEKSRLLSDRFSAERPKGSFSTLEIQRTEQGDSAMYLCASSLWVGGSGNTIYFGEGSWLTVV.

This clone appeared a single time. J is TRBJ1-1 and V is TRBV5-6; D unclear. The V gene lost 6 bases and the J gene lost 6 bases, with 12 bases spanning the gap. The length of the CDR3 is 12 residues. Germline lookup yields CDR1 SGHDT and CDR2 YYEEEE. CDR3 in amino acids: CASISRLAEAFF. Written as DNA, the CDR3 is TGTGCCAGCATTAGCCGGCTCGCTGAAGCTTTCTTT. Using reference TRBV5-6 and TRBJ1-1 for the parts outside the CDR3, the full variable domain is DAGVTQSPTHLIKTRGQQVTLRCSPKSGHDTVSWYQQALGQGPQFIFQYYEEEERQRGNFPDRFSGHQFPNYSSELNVNALLLGDSALYLCASISRLAEAFFGQGTRLTVV.

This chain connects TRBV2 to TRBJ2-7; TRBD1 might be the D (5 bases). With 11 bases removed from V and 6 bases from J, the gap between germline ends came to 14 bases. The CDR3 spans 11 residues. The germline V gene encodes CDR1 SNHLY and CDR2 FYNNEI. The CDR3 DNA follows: TGTGCCTCACAGTTGGGGCCCGAGCAGTACTTC. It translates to CASQLGPEQYF. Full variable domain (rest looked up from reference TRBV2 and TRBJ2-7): EPEVTQTPSHQVTQMGQEVILRCVPISNHLYFYWYRQILGQKVEFLVSFYNNEISEKSEIFDDQFSVERPDGSNFTLKIRSTKLEDSAMYFCASQLGPEQYFGPGTRLTVT.

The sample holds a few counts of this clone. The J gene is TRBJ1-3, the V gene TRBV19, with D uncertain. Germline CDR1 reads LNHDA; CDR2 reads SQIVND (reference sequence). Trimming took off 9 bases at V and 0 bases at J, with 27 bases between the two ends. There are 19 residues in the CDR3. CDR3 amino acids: CASQKSGWATRSSGNTIYF. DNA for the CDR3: TGTGCCAGCCAAAAGTCGGGTTGGGCAACCCGGAGCTCTGGAAACACCATATATTTT.

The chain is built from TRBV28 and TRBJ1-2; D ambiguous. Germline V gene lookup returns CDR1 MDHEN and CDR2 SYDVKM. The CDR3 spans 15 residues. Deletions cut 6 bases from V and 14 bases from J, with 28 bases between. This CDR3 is CASSMNGLAVEAWTF. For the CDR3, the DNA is TGTGCCAGCAGCATGAACGGGCTGGCGGTTGAAGCGTGGACCTTC.

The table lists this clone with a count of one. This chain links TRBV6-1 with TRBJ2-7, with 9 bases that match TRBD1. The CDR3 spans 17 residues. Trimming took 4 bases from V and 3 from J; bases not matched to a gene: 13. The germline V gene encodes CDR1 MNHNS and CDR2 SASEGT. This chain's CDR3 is CASSVQGAPRFVYEQYF. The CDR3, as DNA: TGTGCCAGCAGTGTACAGGGGGCGCCCAGGTTTGTCTACGAGCAGTACTTC.

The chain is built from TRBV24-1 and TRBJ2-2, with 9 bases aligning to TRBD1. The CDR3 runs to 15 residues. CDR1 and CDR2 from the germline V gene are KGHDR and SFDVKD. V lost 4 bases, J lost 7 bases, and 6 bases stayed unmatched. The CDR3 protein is CATSDTGTGNGELFF. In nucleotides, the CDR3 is TGTGCCACCAGTGACACCGGGACAGGGAACGGGGAGCTGTTTTTT.

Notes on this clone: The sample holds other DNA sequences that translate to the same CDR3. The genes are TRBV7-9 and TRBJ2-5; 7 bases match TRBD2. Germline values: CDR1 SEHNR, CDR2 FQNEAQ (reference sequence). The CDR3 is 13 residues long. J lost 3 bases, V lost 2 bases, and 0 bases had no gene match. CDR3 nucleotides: TGTGCCAGCAGCTTACGGGGGGAAGAGACCCAGTACTTC. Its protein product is CASSLRGEETQYF.

In DNA, the CDR3 is TGCGCCAGCAGTGAGTCACAGGATATTTACGAGCAGTACTTC. It translates to CASSESQDIYEQYF. The genes are TRBV10-1 and TRBJ2-7, with a weak D call TRBD1 (5 bases). Germline V gives CDR1 WNHNN, CDR2 SYGVQD (reference sequence). V was clipped by 0 bases and J by 4 bases, with 10 bases between them. The CDR3 runs 14 residues.

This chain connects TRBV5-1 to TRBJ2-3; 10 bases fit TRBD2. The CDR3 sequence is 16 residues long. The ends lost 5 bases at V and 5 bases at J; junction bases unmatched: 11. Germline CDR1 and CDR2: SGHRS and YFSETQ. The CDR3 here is CASRDPPSGRLDTQYF. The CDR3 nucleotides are TGCGCCAGCAGGGACCCCCCTAGCGGGAGACTAGATACGCAGTATTTT.